This T cell receptor (beta chain) was identified during a study of cytomegalovirus exposure and HLA in healthy donors. Study-wide results and limits: The dataset shows that most TCR sequences were rare, while some public TCRs occurred in many donors. Confirmation was obtained in vitro that a few CMV-associated chains are specific for CMV antigens. Researchers catalogued 150 or so TCR beta chains as cytomegalovirus-associated.

Method: immunoSEQ multiplex PCR; TCRdb's copy keeps in-frame clones and lacks some. The sample contains tens of thousands of clones, around 95% of which appear only once. A roughly 120-subject validation cohort, separate from the approximately 670-subject first cohort, supplied the donors. As regards this clone: No antigen is known for it. The sample has other DNA sequences that encode this CDR3 too.

The germline V and J ends were trimmed by 1 base and 9 bases, with 12 bases remaining between them. There are 13 residues in the CDR3. Germline loops: CDR1 SGHVS, CDR2 FQNEAQ. The specimen sequenced was PBMCs. The rearrangement uses TRBV7-8 and TRBJ1-2, with no clear D. The TCR comes from a young man in good health and CMV-seronegative. CDR3 sequence: CASSLGQDSRYTF. The CDR3 DNA sequence: TGTGCCAGCAGCTTAGGACAAGATAGTCGCTACACCTTC.